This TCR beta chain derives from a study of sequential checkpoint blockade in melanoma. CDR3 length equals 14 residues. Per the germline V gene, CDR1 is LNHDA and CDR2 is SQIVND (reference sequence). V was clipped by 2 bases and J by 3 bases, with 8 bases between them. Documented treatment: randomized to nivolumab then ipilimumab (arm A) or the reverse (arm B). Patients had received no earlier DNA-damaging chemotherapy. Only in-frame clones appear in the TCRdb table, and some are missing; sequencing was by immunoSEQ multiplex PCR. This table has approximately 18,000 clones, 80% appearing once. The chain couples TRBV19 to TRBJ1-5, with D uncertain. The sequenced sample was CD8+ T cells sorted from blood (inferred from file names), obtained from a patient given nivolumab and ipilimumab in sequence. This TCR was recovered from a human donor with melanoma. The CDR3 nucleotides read TGTGCCAGTAGTATACGAGGATCCAATCAGCCCCAGCATTTT. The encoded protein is CASSIRGSNQPQHF.